This is a list of T cell receptor beta chains from one sample in a study of cytomegalovirus exposure and HLA in healthy donors. Measured with immunoSEQ multiplex PCR; TCRdb has only the in-frame clones, and not every one. Of around 93,000 clones in the sample, about two thirds are singletons; the top ten hold about 5.5%. The sample taken for sequencing was PBMCs. Source of these receptors: a boy between 10 and 17 years old in good health and CMV-seropositive. Both conserved end residues are part of each CDR3. Each record gives: clone size, D gene, V gene, J gene, CDR3 protein, CDR3 DNA. The D gene is left open where the match is weak. The listing skips clone size in some rows; elsewhere it reads once, few, many or a size class.

abundance: NA
d_gene: NA
v_gene: TRBV7-9
j_gene: TRBJ2-7
CDR3aa: CASSVGSARLNYEQYF
CDR3nt: TGTGCCAGCAGCGTGGGGAGCGCAAGGCTGAACTACGAGCAGTACTTC

abundance: NA
d_gene: NA
v_gene: TRBV5-1
j_gene: TRBJ2-7
CDR3aa: CARAYEQYF
CDR3nt: TGCGCCAGAGCCTACGAGCAGTACTTC

abundance: NA
d_gene: TRBD1
v_gene: TRBV4-3
j_gene: TRBJ2-3
CDR3aa: CASSLGGGTGVSDTQYF
CDR3nt: TGCGCCAGCAGCCTCGGAGGAGGGACAGGCGTGTCAGATACGCAGTATTTT

abundance: NA
d_gene: TRBD2
v_gene: TRBV19
j_gene: TRBJ2-1
CDR3aa: CASGRLAGGTLEYDEQFF
CDR3nt: TGTGCCAGCGGAAGACTAGCGGGAGGGACGCTGGAGTACGATGAGCAGTTCTTC

abundance: few
d_gene: NA
v_gene: TRBV9
j_gene: TRBJ1-1
CDR3aa: CASSVGGDTEAFF
CDR3nt: TGTGCCAGCAGCGTAGGGGGGGACACTGAAGCTTTCTTT

abundance: NA
d_gene: TRBD1
v_gene: TRBV6-5
j_gene: TRBJ1-1
CDR3aa: CASTLTGTGETEAFF
CDR3nt: TGTGCCAGCACGCTCACCGGGACAGGGGAAACTGAAGCTTTCTTT

abundance: NA
d_gene: NA
v_gene: TRBV18
j_gene: TRBJ1-3
CDR3aa: CASSPMTGDGSGNTIYF
CDR3nt: TGTGCCAGCTCACCGATGACAGGAGACGGATCTGGAAACACCATATATTTT

abundance: NA
d_gene: TRBD1
v_gene: TRBV5-1
j_gene: TRBJ1-5
CDR3aa: CASSPTGNSNQPQNF
CDR3nt: TGCGCCAGCAGCCCGACAGGGAATAGCAATCAGCCCCAGAATTTT

abundance: once
d_gene: NA
v_gene: TRBV25-1
j_gene: TRBJ1-1
CDR3aa: CASSGQGPTEAFF
CDR3nt: TGTGCCAGCAGTGGGCAGGGCCCCACTGAAGCTTTCTTT

abundance: NA
d_gene: TRBD1
v_gene: TRBV29-1
j_gene: TRBJ1-2
CDR3aa: CSGETGGYGYTF
CDR3nt: TGCAGCGGGGAAACAGGGGGGTATGGCTACACCTTC

abundance: NA
d_gene: NA
v_gene: TRBV27
j_gene: TRBJ1-1
CDR3aa: CASSFERVTEAFF
CDR3nt: TGTGCCAGCAGTTTTGAGAGGGTCACTGAAGCTTTCTTT

abundance: NA
d_gene: TRBD2
v_gene: TRBV9
j_gene: TRBJ2-3
CDR3aa: CASSEGASGRADTQYF
CDR3nt: TGTGCCAGCAGCGAAGGGGCTAGCGGGAGGGCAGATACGCAGTATTTT

abundance: NA
d_gene: TRBD1
v_gene: TRBV7-8
j_gene: TRBJ1-5
CDR3aa: CASSHRGPGNQPQHF
CDR3nt: TGTGCCAGCAGCCACAGGGGGCCAGGCAATCAGCCCCAGCATTTT

abundance: few
d_gene: NA
v_gene: TRBV28
j_gene: TRBJ1-2
CDR3aa: CASSRTNYGYTF
CDR3nt: TGTGCCAGCAGCCGGACAAACTATGGCTACACCTTC

abundance: NA
d_gene: TRBD1
v_gene: TRBV5-6
j_gene: TRBJ2-7
CDR3aa: CASSGDRNYEQYF
CDR3nt: TGTGCCAGCAGCGGGGACAGGAACTACGAGCAGTACTTC

abundance: few
d_gene: NA
v_gene: TRBV6-6
j_gene: TRBJ1-1
CDR3aa: CASSSGFTEAFF
CDR3nt: TGTGCCAGCAGTTCAGGGTTCACTGAAGCTTTCTTT

abundance: once
d_gene: NA
v_gene: TRBV4-3
j_gene: TRBJ2-7
CDR3aa: CASSQDPPALRKSEQYF
CDR3nt: TGCGCCAGCAGCCAAGACCCCCCCGCGTTGAGAAAATCCGAGCAGTACTTC

abundance: few
d_gene: NA
v_gene: TRBV5-1
j_gene: TRBJ2-3
CDR3aa: CASSLAPLPSTDTQYF
CDR3nt: TGCGCCAGCAGCTTGGCCCCACTGCCTAGCACAGATACGCAGTATTTT

abundance: NA
d_gene: TRBD2
v_gene: TRBV9
j_gene: TRBJ2-2
CDR3aa: CASSPGLAGGGELFF
CDR3nt: TGTGCCAGCAGCCCAGGACTAGCGGGAGGCGGGGAGCTGTTTTTT

abundance: NA
d_gene: TRBD2
v_gene: TRBV7-3
j_gene: TRBJ2-7
CDR3aa: CASSPSSGAVYEQYF
CDR3nt: TGTGCCAGCAGCCCTTCTAGCGGGGCCGTCTACGAGCAGTACTTC

abundance: NA
d_gene: NA
v_gene: TRBV7-3
j_gene: TRBJ1-1
CDR3aa: CASSLTRENTEAFF
CDR3nt: TGTGCCAGCAGCTTAACTAGAGAGAACACTGAAGCTTTCTTT

abundance: NA
d_gene: NA
v_gene: TRBV4-3
j_gene: TRBJ1-1
CDR3aa: CASSRSDSTEAFF
CDR3nt: TGCGCCAGCAGCCGCTCAGATTCCACTGAAGCTTTCTTT

abundance: NA
d_gene: TRBD2
v_gene: TRBV27
j_gene: TRBJ2-7
CDR3aa: CASSQGPAGVREQYF
CDR3nt: TGTGCCAGCAGTCAGGGTCCAGCGGGAGTTCGCGAGCAGTACTTC

abundance: few
d_gene: TRBD1
v_gene: TRBV27
j_gene: TRBJ1-5
CDR3aa: CASSPGTGGTQPQHF
CDR3nt: TGTGCCAGCAGTCCCGGGACAGGGGGCACTCAGCCCCAGCATTTT

abundance: NA
d_gene: NA
v_gene: TRBV7-6
j_gene: TRBJ1-1
CDR3aa: CASSPESVNTEAFF
CDR3nt: TGTGCCAGCAGCCCCGAGTCGGTGAACACTGAAGCTTTCTTT

abundance: NA
d_gene: TRBD1
v_gene: TRBV6-1
j_gene: TRBJ1-1
CDR3aa: CASSERWTGGMNTEAFF
CDR3nt: TGTGCCAGCAGTGAAAGATGGACAGGGGGCATGAACACTGAAGCTTTCTTT

abundance: NA
d_gene: NA
v_gene: TRBV18
j_gene: TRBJ1-1
CDR3aa: CASSPQVSETEAFF
CDR3nt: TGTGCCAGCTCACCTCAAGTCAGCGAAACTGAAGCTTTCTTT

abundance: NA
d_gene: TRBD1
v_gene: TRBV19
j_gene: TRBJ1-2
CDR3aa: CASRVGQGANYGYTF
CDR3nt: TGTGCCAGTAGGGTGGGACAGGGGGCGAACTATGGCTACACCTTC

abundance: NA
d_gene: TRBD2
v_gene: TRBV6-5
j_gene: TRBJ2-3
CDR3aa: CASSWSGSADTQYF
CDR3nt: TGTGCCAGCAGTTGGAGCGGGAGCGCAGATACGCAGTATTTT

abundance: NA
d_gene: NA
v_gene: TRBV7-9
j_gene: TRBJ2-7
CDR3aa: CASSSTGSSWSEYF
CDR3nt: TGTGCCAGCAGCTCAACCGGGTCCTCTTGGTCAGAGTACTTC

abundance: NA
d_gene: TRBD1
v_gene: TRBV29-1
j_gene: TRBJ2-1
CDR3aa: CSVETGTGRLEQFF
CDR3nt: TGCAGCGTTGAAACCGGGACAGGGCGCTTGGAGCAGTTCTTC

abundance: NA
d_gene: TRBD1
v_gene: TRBV6-4
j_gene: TRBJ2-1
CDR3aa: CASRSSIGGHEQFF
CDR3nt: TGTGCCAGCAGGAGTTCCATAGGGGGCCATGAGCAGTTCTTC

abundance: few
d_gene: TRBD1
v_gene: TRBV7-3
j_gene: TRBJ2-1
CDR3aa: CASSLGGQAYNEQFF
CDR3nt: TGTGCCAGCAGCTTAGGGGGACAGGCATACAATGAGCAGTTCTTC

abundance: few
d_gene: TRBD2
v_gene: TRBV5-1
j_gene: TRBJ2-7
CDR3aa: CASSSAGTSPEQYF
CDR3nt: TGCGCCAGCAGCTCCGCCGGGACTAGCCCCGAGCAGTACTTC

abundance: NA
d_gene: TRBD2
v_gene: TRBV5-4
j_gene: TRBJ2-2
CDR3aa: CASSLELAAAGELFF
CDR3nt: TGTGCCAGCAGCTTGGAACTAGCGGCAGCCGGGGAGCTGTTTTTT

abundance: NA
d_gene: TRBD2
v_gene: TRBV5-8
j_gene: TRBJ2-3
CDR3aa: CASRASGSTDTQYF
CDR3nt: TGTGCCAGCAGGGCTAGCGGTTCCACAGATACGCAGTATTTT

abundance: NA
d_gene: TRBD1
v_gene: TRBV4-1
j_gene: TRBJ2-3
CDR3aa: CASSLLFGRGRTDTQYF
CDR3nt: TGCGCCAGCAGCCTTCTTTTTGGCAGGGGGCGCACAGATACGCAGTATTTT

abundance: NA
d_gene: TRBD2
v_gene: TRBV7-8
j_gene: TRBJ2-1
CDR3aa: CASSPPGGVREQFF
CDR3nt: TGTGCCAGCAGCCCCCCCGGGGGGGTCAGGGAGCAGTTCTTC

abundance: NA
d_gene: TRBD1
v_gene: TRBV4-1
j_gene: TRBJ1-6
CDR3aa: CASSQGQIGGLSPLHF
CDR3nt: TGCGCCAGCAGCCAAGGTCAAATAGGGGGCCTTTCACCCCTCCACTTT

abundance: NA
d_gene: TRBD1
v_gene: TRBV29-1
j_gene: TRBJ1-1
CDR3aa: CSVAQGQGTEAFF
CDR3nt: TGCAGCGTTGCACAGGGACAGGGCACTGAAGCTTTCTTT

abundance: NA
d_gene: TRBD1
v_gene: TRBV4-1
j_gene: TRBJ2-7
CDR3aa: CASSQTGGYEQYF
CDR3nt: TGCGCCAGCAGTCAAACAGGGGGCTACGAGCAGTACTTC

abundance: NA
d_gene: TRBD1
v_gene: TRBV5-4
j_gene: TRBJ1-3
CDR3aa: CASSPGQGALLSSGNTIYF
CDR3nt: TGTGCCAGCAGCCCCGGACAGGGGGCCCTCCTGAGCTCTGGAAACACCATATATTTT

abundance: few
d_gene: NA
v_gene: TRBV6-5
j_gene: TRBJ1-3
CDR3aa: CASSAQGVGNTIYF
CDR3nt: TGTGCCAGCAGTGCACAGGGAGTCGGAAACACCATATATTTT

abundance: NA
d_gene: NA
v_gene: TRBV19
j_gene: TRBJ2-7
CDR3aa: CASSMGRSYEQYF
CDR3nt: TGTGCCAGTAGTATGGGGAGATCCTACGAGCAGTACTTC

abundance: NA
d_gene: NA
v_gene: TRBV5-1
j_gene: TRBJ1-1
CDR3aa: CASSPLQDPNTEAFF
CDR3nt: TGCGCCAGCAGCCCGCTCCAGGATCCGAACACTGAAGCTTTCTTT

abundance: few
d_gene: NA
v_gene: TRBV15
j_gene: TRBJ1-3
CDR3aa: CATSRNRAGNTIYF
CDR3nt: TGTGCCACCAGCAGGAACAGGGCTGGAAACACCATATATTTT

abundance: NA
d_gene: TRBD2
v_gene: TRBV12-5
j_gene: TRBJ2-7
CDR3aa: CASGLMASGTYEQYF
CDR3nt: TGTGCTAGTGGTTTGATGGCTAGCGGTACCTACGAGCAGTACTTC

abundance: NA
d_gene: TRBD2
v_gene: TRBV5-1
j_gene: TRBJ2-7
CDR3aa: CASSLGGGSYEQYF
CDR3nt: TGCGCCAGCAGCTTGGGGGGGGGCTCCTACGAGCAGTACTTC

abundance: few
d_gene: NA
v_gene: TRBV6-5
j_gene: TRBJ1-3
CDR3aa: CASSSTGQSTGNTIYF
CDR3nt: TGTGCCAGCAGTTCCACAGGGCAGTCCACTGGAAACACCATATATTTT

abundance: few
d_gene: NA
v_gene: TRBV5-1
j_gene: TRBJ1-1
CDR3aa: CASSLAGQGWTEAFF
CDR3nt: TGCGCCAGCAGCTTGGCCGGGCAGGGGTGGACTGAAGCTTTCTTT

abundance: NA
d_gene: NA
v_gene: TRBV6-9
j_gene: TRBJ1-3
CDR3aa: CASSPRNAGNTIYF
CDR3nt: TGTGCCAGCAGTCCCAGGAATGCAGGAAACACCATATATTTT

abundance: NA
d_gene: NA
v_gene: TRBV5-4
j_gene: TRBJ2-7
CDR3aa: CASSPRGGDHEQYF
CDR3nt: TGTGCCAGCAGCCCGAGGGGGGGTGACCACGAGCAGTACTTC

abundance: few
d_gene: NA
v_gene: TRBV6-1
j_gene: TRBJ2-7
CDR3aa: CASSLGGGTEQYF
CDR3nt: TGTGCCAGCAGCCTAGGGGGGGGGACCGAGCAGTACTTC

abundance: NA
d_gene: NA
v_gene: TRBV7-2
j_gene: TRBJ1-3
CDR3aa: CASSPIGGSGNTIYF
CDR3nt: TGTGCCAGCAGCCCCATAGGCGGTTCTGGAAACACCATATATTTT

abundance: NA
d_gene: TRBD2
v_gene: TRBV5-1
j_gene: TRBJ2-2
CDR3aa: CASSPSSLAGGPSTGELFF
CDR3nt: TGCGCCAGCAGCCCCTCGTCGCTAGCGGGAGGGCCGAGCACCGGGGAGCTGTTTTTT

abundance: NA
d_gene: TRBD1
v_gene: TRBV6-5
j_gene: TRBJ2-7
CDR3aa: CASSAGTGIYEQYF
CDR3nt: TGTGCCAGCAGTGCCGGGACAGGGATCTACGAGCAGTACTTC

abundance: few
d_gene: NA
v_gene: TRBV15
j_gene: TRBJ2-2
CDR3aa: CATSDPRGGRDTGELFF
CDR3nt: TGTGCCACCAGCGACCCCCGCGGAGGGCGCGACACCGGGGAGCTGTTTTTT

abundance: NA
d_gene: TRBD2
v_gene: TRBV4-3
j_gene: TRBJ2-3
CDR3aa: CASSQDTSGGLDTQYF
CDR3nt: TGCGCCAGCAGCCAAGATACTAGCGGGGGATTGGATACGCAGTATTTT

abundance: NA
d_gene: NA
v_gene: TRBV14
j_gene: TRBJ1-4
CDR3aa: CASSHGVRDKPTNEKLFF
CDR3nt: TGTGCCAGCAGCCATGGGGTACGGGACAAACCAACTAATGAAAAACTGTTTTTT

abundance: NA
d_gene: NA
v_gene: TRBV5-1
j_gene: TRBJ1-2
CDR3aa: CASSLVPRIHSGYTF
CDR3nt: TGCGCCAGCAGCTTGGTTCCGAGGATCCATTCGGGCTACACCTTC